The rows below give T cell receptor beta chains drawn from one sample of a study of T cell changes during pregnancy in multiple sclerosis. Method: immunoSEQ multiplex PCR; TCRdb's copy keeps in-frame clones and lacks some. This sample has tens of thousands of clones, with 90% found just once. This specimen was peripheral blood, taken in the third trimester of pregnancy. The receptors were sampled from a female donor in good health, enrolled as a control in a pregnancy study. CDR3s include the opening cysteine and the closing phenylalanine or tryptophan. The D gene is left open where the match is weak. Clone size is stated in some rows and not others, as once, few, many or a class when expanded.

d_call,j_call,v_call,cdr3_length,clone_size,cdr3_nt,cdr3_aa
TRBD1,TRBJ1-6,TRBV15,17,.,TGTGCCACCAGCAAAGGACAGGGGACGGAGTATAATTCACCCCTCCACTTT,CATSKGQGTEYNSPLHF
TRBD2,TRBJ2-7,TRBV5-5,15,once,TGTGCCAGCAGCCCGGTCGGGCTAGCGGTCTACGAGCAGTACTTC,CASSPVGLAVYEQYF
TRBD2,TRBJ2-2,TRBV7-3,13,.,TGTGCCAGCAGCCAGACTAGCGCCGGGGAGCTGTTTTTT,CASSQTSAGELFF
TRBD1,TRBJ2-7,TRBV15,15,.,TGTGCCACCAGCTTAGGACAGGGGCCTTCCTACGAGCAGTACTTC,CATSLGQGPSYEQYF
TRBD2,TRBJ2-1,TRBV7-9,14,.,TGTGCCAGCAGCTGGGGGGGGAGCCCAAATGAGCAGTTCTTC,CASSWGGSPNEQFF
.,TRBJ2-3,TRBV10-3,15,.,TGTCCCACGAGGGGGACACCCACCTACACAGATACGCAGTATTTT,CPTRGTPTYTDTQYF
.,TRBJ1-4,TRBV5-1,15,.,TGCGCCAGCAGCTTGGAAAGCCAATACCAGGGAAAACTGTTTTTT,CASSLESQYQGKLFF
TRBD1,TRBJ1-2,TRBV30,14,.,TGTGCCTGGAGCCTCGGGACAGGGGGAAATGGCTACACCTTC,CAWSLGTGGNGYTF
.,TRBJ2-3,TRBV7-8,14,.,TGTGCCAGCAGCCTCTCGGGAGACATTTATACGCAGTATTTT,CASSLSGDIYTQYF
.,TRBJ1-1,TRBV28,13,.,TGTGCCAGCAGTTCGCCCATCACAGTGGGAGCTTTCTTT,CASSSPITVGAFF
TRBD1,TRBJ1-5,TRBV19,13,.,TGTGCCAGTAGTATAGTTTCGGACAGGGGTCAGCATTTT,CASSIVSDRGQHF
TRBD1,TRBJ1-1,TRBV5-1,16,.,TGCGCCAGCAGCCAAAGGGACAGGGGAATCGGGACTGAAGCTTTCTTT,CASSQRDRGIGTEAFF
.,TRBJ2-3,TRBV20-1,11,.,TGCAGTGCCCATCGGTCAGATACGCAGTATTTT,CSAHRSDTQYF
TRBD1,TRBJ1-1,TRBV7-2,14,once,TGTGCCAGCAGCCAAGGGACAGTCACCACTGAAGCTTTCTTT,CASSQGTVTTEAFF
TRBD1,TRBJ1-6,TRBV5-6,19,.,TGTGCCAGCAGCTTGACTGTGCGGACAGGGAATAGCCCTAATTCACCCCTCCACTTT,CASSLTVRTGNSPNSPLHF
.,TRBJ2-2,TRBV5-1,17,.,TGCGCCAGCAGCTTGGTAGTAAGGAGAAGCATCACCGGGGAGCTGTTTTTT,CASSLVVRRSITGELFF
.,TRBJ2-3,TRBV7-9,17,.,TGTGCCAGCAGCTTAGACCTTACTAGTCCACTCACAGATACGCAGTATTTT,CASSLDLTSPLTDTQYF
TRBD1,TRBJ2-6,TRBV4-2,18,.,TGTGCCAGCAGCCAAGGACAGGGTGGGATTTCTGGGGCCAACGTCCTGACTTTC,CASSQGQGGISGANVLTF
.,TRBJ1-3,TRBV7-2,15,.,TGTGCCAGCAGCTTAGAATTGGTGAGAGGAAACACCATATATTTT,CASSLELVRGNTIYF
.,TRBJ1-1,TRBV5-8,14,.,TGTGCCAGCAGCCCCCTCATTCGGGGAATAGCAGCTTTCTTT,CASSPLIRGIAAFF
TRBD1,TRBJ2-2,TRBV5-1,15,.,TGCGCCAGCCACACCCTGACAGGGTCCACCGGGGAGCTGTTTTTT,CASHTLTGSTGELFF
TRBD1,TRBJ2-7,TRBV6-5,15,.,TGTGCCAGCAGTTACACAGGGACAGGGGGAAACGAGCAGTACTTC,CASSYTGTGGNEQYF
.,TRBJ2-7,TRBV5-1,14,.,TGCGCCAGCAGCCAATGGTCAGGGACCTACGAGCAGTACTTC,CASSQWSGTYEQYF
.,TRBJ1-1,TRBV10-3,14,.,TGTGCCATCAGTGACGATCGGGGAAACACTGAAGCTTTCTTT,CAISDDRGNTEAFF
.,TRBJ2-7,TRBV7-2,15,.,TGTGCCAGCAGCTTAGCCCCGGGACTTACCTACGAGCAGTACTTC,CASSLAPGLTYEQYF
TRBD1,TRBJ1-6,TRBV6-1,15,.,TGTGCCAGCTCCTTCCTGGACAGGGGTAATTCACCCCTCCACTTT,CASSFLDRGNSPLHF
TRBD1,TRBJ1-1,TRBV9,14,.,TGTGCCAGCAGCCGGACAGGGGACAACACTGAAGCTTTCTTT,CASSRTGDNTEAFF
.,TRBJ1-1,TRBV29-1,15,.,TGCAGCGGCATCAGACAGTTTGGGGGGGGCACTGAAGCTTTCTTT,CSGIRQFGGGTEAFF
.,TRBJ1-1,TRBV9,13,once,TGTGCCAGCAGCGTAATAGGAGACACTGAAGCTTTCTTT,CASSVIGDTEAFF
.,TRBJ2-7,TRBV2,14,.,TGTGCCAGCAGGAGCGGACTGAGCTCCTACGAGCAGTACTTC,CASRSGLSSYEQYF
TRBD1,TRBJ2-7,TRBV15,18,.,TGTGCCACCAATCCCGGGACAGGGTTTATGGGGGGCAGCTACGAGCAGTACTTC,CATNPGTGFMGGSYEQYF
TRBD2,TRBJ2-1,TRBV9,18,.,TGTGCCAGCAGCGTAGCCTCCACTCCCAGCGGGGGATACAATGAGCAGTTCTTC,CASSVASTPSGGYNEQFF
.,TRBJ2-7,TRBV19,13,.,TGTGCCAGTACCGGTCTGAGCTCCTACGAGCAGTACTTC,CASTGLSSYEQYF
.,TRBJ2-7,TRBV30,13,.,TGTGCCTGGAGTGACCAGGGCAGCTCCGAGCAGTACTTC,CAWSDQGSSEQYF
.,TRBJ2-1,TRBV9,14,.,TGTGCCAGCAGCGTAGGGGCCAGCCTCAATGAGCAGTTCTTC,CASSVGASLNEQFF
.,TRBJ2-1,TRBV27,17,.,TGTGCCAGCAGTTTTAGTCTGAGGCCCGGAGGGAACAATGAGCAGTTCTTC,CASSFSLRPGGNNEQFF
TRBD2,TRBJ2-1,TRBV5-1,20,.,TGCGCCAGCAGCCGATCGACGGGACTAGCGGGAGAGTGGACCTACAATGAGCAGTTCTTC,CASSRSTGLAGEWTYNEQFF